In this sample, the clone carrying this TCR beta chain turned up once. Its antigen is not identified. A CD45RA-negative memory subset and a CD45RA+ naive subset were separated from the CD4+ cells. Profiled with immunoSEQ multiplex PCR; TCRdb holds only in-frame clones, not every one. This table holds 2.3 million or so clones, just over 90% found once. This sample is part of a study of shared clonotypes between healthy human individuals. Study findings and constraints: Large sequencing depth failed to make sorted-subset sequencing complete, rarefaction showed. It was expected that sequencing depth would affect clonotype sharing among donors. Sampling used blood alone; tissue repertoires probably differ.

Per germline, CDR1 LNHDA and CDR2 SQIVND (reference sequence). This CDR3 contains 15 residues. The J segment lost 4 bases and the V segment lost 6 bases, leaving 6 bases of the junction unmatched. The TCR originated in a man between 18 and 35 years old in good health. Some clones in this sample may be carry-over from other donors' samples. The sequenced sample consisted of naive CD4+ T cells from PBMCs. This sample's subset: CD45RA+ positively selected. The V call is TRBV19, the J call TRBJ2-2; the match to TRBD1 covers 9 bases. The chain's CDR3 is CASSPQGARTGELFF. Written as DNA, the CDR3 is TGTGCCAGTAGCCCACAGGGGGCGCGCACCGGGGAGCTGTTTTTT.